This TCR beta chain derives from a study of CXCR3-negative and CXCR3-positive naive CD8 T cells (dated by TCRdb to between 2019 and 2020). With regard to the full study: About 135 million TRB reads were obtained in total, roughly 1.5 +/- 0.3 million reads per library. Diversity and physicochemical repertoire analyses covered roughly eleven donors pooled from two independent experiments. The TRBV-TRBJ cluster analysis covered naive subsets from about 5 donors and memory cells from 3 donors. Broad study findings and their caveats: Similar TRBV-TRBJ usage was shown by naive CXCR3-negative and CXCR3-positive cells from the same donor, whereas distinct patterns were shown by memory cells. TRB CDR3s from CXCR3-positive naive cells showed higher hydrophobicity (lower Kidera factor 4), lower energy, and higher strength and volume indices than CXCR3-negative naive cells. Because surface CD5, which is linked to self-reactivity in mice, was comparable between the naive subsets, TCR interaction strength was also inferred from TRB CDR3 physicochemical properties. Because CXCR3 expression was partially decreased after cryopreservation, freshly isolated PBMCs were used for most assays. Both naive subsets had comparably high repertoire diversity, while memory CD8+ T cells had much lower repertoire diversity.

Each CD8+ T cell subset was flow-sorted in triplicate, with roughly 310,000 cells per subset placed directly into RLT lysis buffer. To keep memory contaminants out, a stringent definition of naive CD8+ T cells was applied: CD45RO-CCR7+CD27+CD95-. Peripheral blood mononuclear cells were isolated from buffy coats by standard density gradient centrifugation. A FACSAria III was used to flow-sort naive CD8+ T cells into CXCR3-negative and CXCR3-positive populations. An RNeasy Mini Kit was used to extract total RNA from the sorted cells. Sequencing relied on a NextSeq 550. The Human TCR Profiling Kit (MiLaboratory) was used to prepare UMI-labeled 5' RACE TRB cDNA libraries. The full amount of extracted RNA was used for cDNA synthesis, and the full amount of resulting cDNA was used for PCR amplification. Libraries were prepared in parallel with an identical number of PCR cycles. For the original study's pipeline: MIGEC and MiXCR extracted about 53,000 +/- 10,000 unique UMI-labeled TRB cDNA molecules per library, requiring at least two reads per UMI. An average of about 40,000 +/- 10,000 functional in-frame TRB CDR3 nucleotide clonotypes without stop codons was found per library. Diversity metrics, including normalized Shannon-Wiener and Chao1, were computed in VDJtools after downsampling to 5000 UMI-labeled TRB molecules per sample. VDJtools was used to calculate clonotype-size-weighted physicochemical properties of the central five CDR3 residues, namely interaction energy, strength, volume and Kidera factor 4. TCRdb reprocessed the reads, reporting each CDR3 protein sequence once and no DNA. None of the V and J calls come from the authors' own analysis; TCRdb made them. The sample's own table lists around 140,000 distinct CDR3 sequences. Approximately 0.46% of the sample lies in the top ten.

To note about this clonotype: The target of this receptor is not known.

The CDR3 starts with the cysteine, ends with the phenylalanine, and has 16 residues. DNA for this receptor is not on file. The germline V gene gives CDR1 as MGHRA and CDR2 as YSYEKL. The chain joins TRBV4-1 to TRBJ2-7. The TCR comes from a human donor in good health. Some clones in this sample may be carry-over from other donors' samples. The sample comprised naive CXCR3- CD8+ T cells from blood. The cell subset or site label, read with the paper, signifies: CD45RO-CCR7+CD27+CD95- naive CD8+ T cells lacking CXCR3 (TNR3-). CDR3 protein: CASSQDLAGMSYEQYF.